Each of the 26 T cell receptor beta chains below was sequenced from the same sample in a study of T cell repertoires in cytomegalovirus infection. In TCRdb, the reads were re-called with MiXCR into one record per CDR3 protein. The sample consists of approximately 500,000 distinct CDR3 sequences, approximately 16% of them appearing once. Material for sequencing was CD8+ T cells from PBMCs. The receptors were gathered from a human donor in good health (CMV status not recorded). Some clones in this sample may be carry-over from other donors' samples.

The sample holds one count of this clonotype. This may come from a read error, since a much larger clone is one base off. The chain joins TRBV7-2 to TRBJ2-2, with 9 bases matching TRBD2. Per germline, CDR1 SGHTA and CDR2 FQGNSA. CDR3 length equals 15 residues. CDR3 nucleotide sequence: TGTGCCAGCACCGCAAGCGGGAGGCTCACCGTGGAGCTGTTTTTT. Encoded protein: CASTASGRLTVELFF.

The chain joins TRBV2 to TRBJ2-7, with no clear D. Trimming took 1 base from V and 4 from J, leaving 11 bases between them. The length of the CDR3 is 14 residues. Germline-derived CDR1 and CDR2 are SNHLY and FYNNEI. CDR3 coding DNA: TGTGCCAGCAGTGAAGAACTACCGGGTTACGAGCAGTACTTC. Translation: CASSEELPGYEQYF.

This clonotype occurred a few times. This chain uses TRBV14 with TRBJ2-1, with D unclear. Germline-derived CDR1 and CDR2 are SGHDN and FVKESK. Trimming stripped 5 bases from V and 4 bases from J, with 6 bases between. CDR3 length: 12 residues. CDR3 coding DNA: TGTGCCAGCAGCTGGATTTACAATGAGCAGTTCTTC. Its translation: CASSWIYNEQFF.

This clonotype has ten or more counts. The V and J genes are TRBV7-9 and TRBJ1-2, with 10 positions matching TRBD1. CDR3 size: 14 residues. Losses at the gene ends were 5 bases for V and 0 bases for J; bases not matched to a gene: 0. Per germline, CDR1 SEHNR and CDR2 FQNEAQ (reference sequence). CDR3 coding DNA: TGTGCCAGCAGCGGACAGGGGGCTAACTATGGCTACACCTTC. Its translation: CASSGQGANYGYTF.

With regard to this clonotype: A junction boundary mismatches the germline segment, possibly from a read error. V and J are TRBV7-7 and TRBJ2-2, with TRBD1 matching over 7 bases. The CDR3 covers 18 residues. Germline-derived CDR1 and CDR2 are SSHAT and FNYEAQ (reference sequence). The CDR3 region is CASSFYERGLDYTGELFF. The CDR3 DNA sequence: TGTGCTAGCAGCTTTTATGAAAGGGGGCTCGATTACACCGGGGAGCTGTTTTTT.

This clonotype was seen repeatedly, ten times or more. The chain is built from TRBV7-2 and TRBJ2-1, with TRBD1 identical over 7 bases. The CDR3 length is 14 residues. Unmatched junction bases numbered 11, after V lost 5 bases and J lost 10 bases. Germline V CDR1 and CDR2: SGHTA, FQGNSA. CDR3 nucleotide sequence: TGTGCCAGCAGCAACCGGGACAGCTCCCCCGAGCAGTTCTTC. This gives the protein CASSNRDSSPEQFF.

This clonotype was detected ten times or more. V usage is TRBV10-3 and J usage is TRBJ2-7; a possible D gene is TRBD1 (5 bases). The length of the CDR3 is 12 residues. The V and J ends lost 6 bases and 5 bases respectively, with 11 bases between them. Germline V CDR1 and CDR2: ENHRY, SYGVKD. CDR3 sequence (DNA): TGTGCCATCAGCGGCAGGGTGGACGAGCAGTACTTC. Its translation is CAISGRVDEQYF.

In this sample, this clonotype turned up many times. The chain recombines TRBV12-3 or TRBV12-4 with TRBJ2-7; TRBD2 might be the D (6 bases). There are 14 residues in the CDR3. Between the trimmed V and J ends, which lost 3 bases and 3 bases, there was a span of 12 bases. In DNA, the CDR3 is TGTGCCAGCAGTTTGAGCGGGCTGGGCTACGAGCAGTACTTC. Its translation is CASSLSGLGYEQYF.

This clonotype was found many times. The V and J genes are TRBV11-2 and TRBJ1-1; no definite D call. The V gene's germline CDR1 is SGHAT and CDR2 FQNNGV. The germline V and J ends were trimmed by 2 bases and 11 bases, with 15 bases remaining between them. CDR3 size: 13 residues. This chain's CDR3 is CASSLWPPRYAFF. CDR3 bases: TGTGCCAGCAGCTTATGGCCACCCAGGTATGCTTTCTTT.

This clonotype was counted at least ten times. This chain uses TRBV7-9 with TRBJ2-4, with TRBD1 as a possible D gene (5 bases). Germline V CDR1 and CDR2: SEHNR, FQNEAQ (reference sequence). V was shortened by 5 bases and J by 0 bases, with 8 bases between the two germline ends. CDR3 length: 14 residues. The CDR3 bases are TGTGCCAGCAGCCCGACAGTAGCCAAAAACATTCAGTACTTC. It yields the protein CASSPTVAKNIQYF.

This clonotype was seen at least ten times. This chain connects TRBV12-3 or TRBV12-4 to TRBJ2-3, with 7 bases identical to TRBD2. CDR3 length: 15 amino acids. Germline trimming cut 5 bases from V and 3 bases from J; bases unmatched to any gene: 8. The CDR3 sequence is CASSPWAGETDTQYF. CDR3 nucleotide sequence: TGTGCCAGCAGTCCATGGGCGGGAGAAACAGATACGCAGTATTTT.

This clonotype was recorded at least ten times. The chain is built from TRBV7-6 and TRBJ1-5; unclear D gene. Germline CDR1 SGHVS, CDR2 FNYEAQ. V was pared by 0 bases and J by 2 bases, with 8 bases between. This CDR3 is 15 amino acids long. CDR3 protein: CASSLARTGNQPQHF. CDR3 coding DNA: TGTGCCAGCAGCTTAGCCAGGACGGGCAATCAGCCCCAGCATTTT.

This chain's CDR3 is CSAREKGARANQPQHF. CDR3 DNA: TGCAGTGCTAGAGAAAAGGGGGCGCGGGCCAATCAGCCCCAGCATTTT. This chain joins TRBV20-1 and TRBJ1-5; TRBD1 matches 7 bases. The ends lost 0 bases at V and 3 bases at J; junction bases unmatched: 8. Germline assignment: CDR1 DFQATT and CDR2 SNEGSKA (reference sequence). CDR3 length equals 16 residues.

The chain employs TRBV13 and TRBJ1-4; D is unresolved. From germline, CDR1 is PRHDT and CDR2 FYEKMQ (reference sequence). The CDR3 is 15 residues long. V lost 4 bases and J lost 1, with 10 bases in between. CDR3 in DNA: TGTGCCAGCAGCTCGACCCGGAGAACTAATGAAAAACTGTTTTTT. This translates into CASSSTRRTNEKLFF.

The rearrangement joins TRBV9 to TRBJ2-7, with D possibly TRBD1 on 6 matching bases. V lost 4 bases and J lost 2, with 13 bases in between. CDR3 length: 14 residues. Germline V gene lookup returns CDR1 SGDLS and CDR2 YYNGEE. The CDR3 sequence: CASSPRTDPYEQYF. The CDR3 DNA follows: TGTGCCAGCAGCCCTCGGACAGACCCCTACGAGCAGTACTTC.

The CDR3 bases are TGCAGCGTTGAGGCAGGCGGGTATAGCAATCAGCCCCAGCATTTT. Its translation is CSVEAGGYSNQPQHF. The rearrangement links TRBV29-1 to TRBJ1-5; D remains unclear. Trimming removed 3 bases from V and 0 bases from J, with 12 bases in between. Germline CDR1 SQVTM, CDR2 ANQGSEA. This CDR3 comprises 15 residues.

This rearrangement joins TRBV4-1 to TRBJ2-5; D remains unclear. The CDR3 loop spans 15 amino acids. Trimming stripped 2 bases from V and 1 base from J, with 11 bases between. Germline CDR1 reads MGHRA; CDR2 reads YSYEKL. CDR3 amino acids: CASSQPLAVQETQYF. The DNA of the CDR3 is TGCGCCAGCAGCCAACCCTTGGCCGTCCAAGAGACCCAGTACTTC.

The rearrangement joins TRBV5-6 to TRBJ2-1; 9 bases fit TRBD2. This CDR3 contains 16 residues. CDR1 and CDR2 from the germline V gene are SGHDT and YYEEEE. Trimming at V came to 0 bases and at J to 3 bases, leaving 4 bases not matched to a gene. CDR3 nucleotide sequence: TGTGCCAGCAGCTTGGCTCTAGCGGGAATCTACAATGAGCAGTTCTTC. The encoded protein is CASSLALAGIYNEQFF.

This clonotype was seen repeatedly, ten times or more. In DNA form, the CDR3 reads TGTGCCAGCAGCCAAGATTGGAGCGGCCGAGAGACCCAGTACTTC. The encoded protein is CASSQDWSGRETQYF. V gene TRBV14 combines with J gene TRBJ2-5, with D perhaps TRBD2 (5 bases). The CDR3 runs to 15 residues. CDR1 and CDR2 (germline): SGHDN, FVKESK. V shed 0 bases and J shed 4 bases, with 12 bases lying between them.

This clonotype was observed many times. The chain is built from TRBV4-1 and TRBJ2-2; 8 bases fit TRBD2. J was trimmed by 2 bases and V by 3 bases; bases with no gene match: 5. Germline V gene lookup returns CDR1 MGHRA and CDR2 YSYEKL. The CDR3 spans 16 residues. The CDR3 here is CASSHSGDPNTGELFF. The CDR3 DNA reads TGCGCCAGCAGCCATAGCGGGGATCCAAACACCGGGGAGCTGTTTTTT.

This clonotype has at least ten counts. The chain couples TRBV4-1 to TRBJ2-5, with 7 bases matching TRBD2. CDR1 and CDR2 (germline): MGHRA, YSYEKL. The J segment lost 2 bases and the V segment lost 2 bases, leaving 5 bases of the junction unmatched. The CDR3 runs to 15 residues. DNA of the CDR3: TGCGCCAGCAGCCAACGAGCGGGAAAACAAGAGACCCAGTACTTC. Amino acids: CASSQRAGKQETQYF.

The rearrangement links TRBV27 to TRBJ2-5, with TRBD1 matching 7 bases. V was pared by 5 bases and J by 5 bases, with 11 bases of the junction left unmatched. Germline assignment: CDR1 MNHEY and CDR2 SMNVEV (reference sequence). The CDR3 has 15 amino acids. CDR3 sequence reads: CASSTQWDSSETQYF. The CDR3 DNA follows: TGTGCCAGCAGTACACAATGGGACAGTTCGGAGACCCAGTACTTC.

This clonotype has a handful of counts. The genes are TRBV30 and TRBJ2-7; 9 nucleotides match TRBD2. Germline V lookup: CDR1 GTSNPN, CDR2 SVGIG (reference sequence). The CDR3 loop spans 12 amino acids. With 3 bases clipped from V and 3 bases from J, the junction kept 0 bases outside the gene matches. CDR3 nucleotide sequence: TGTGCCTGGAGGACTAGCGGCTACGAGCAGTACTTC. Protein product: CAWRTSGYEQYF.

The CDR3 DNA follows: TGTGCCAGCAGTTTACCTAGCGGGACTAGCACAGATACGCAGTATTTT. Its translation is CASSLPSGTSTDTQYF. The chain has TRBV27 and TRBJ2-3; TRBD2 aligns across 9 bases. Trimming took 2 bases from V and 0 from J; bases not matched to a gene: 3. This CDR3 region has 16 residues. Germline loops: CDR1 MNHEY, CDR2 SMNVEV (reference sequence).

The chain combines TRBV5-1 with TRBJ2-1, with 10 bases fitting TRBD2. The J segment lost 4 bases and the V segment lost 3 bases, leaving 10 bases of the junction unmatched. The length of the CDR3 is 17 residues. From germline, CDR1 is SGHRS and CDR2 YFSETQ. The CDR3 sequence is CASSSWGAGGGYNEQFF. In DNA form, the CDR3 reads TGCGCCAGCAGCTCCTGGGGAGCGGGGGGGGGGTACAATGAGCAGTTCTTC.

This clonotype was seen repeatedly, ten times or more. This chain links TRBV12-5 with TRBJ2-7, with 7 positions matching TRBD2. J was trimmed by 6 bases and V by 4 bases; bases with no gene match: 12. CDR1 is LGHNT and CDR2 is FRNRAP in the germline V gene. This CDR3 is built from 15 residues. The CDR3 DNA reads TGTGCTAGTGGTTCCAACGGGGGGTTTATAGCCGAGCAGTACTTC. Residues: CASGSNGGFIAEQYF.